These 25 T cell receptor beta chains were all obtained from the same sample, sequenced in a study of beta chain features in type 1 diabetes (dated 2018 in TCRdb). Receptor libraries were prepared by the immunoSEQ multiplex PCR assay. The entire isolated RNA was reverse transcribed using the High Capacity cDNA Reverse Transcription Kit, and thus expressed TCRB transcripts were sequenced. Not all clones reach the TCRdb copy of this immuneACCESS table, which keeps in-frame sequences only. Checked studies attribute under half of the gap to unresolved V genes and leave the rest unexplained. This sample has around 430,000 clones in its table, and roughly 30% of those were observed once. Together, the top ten hold 0.065% of the sample. The sequenced material came from naive CD4+ T cells from blood. The meaning of the sample's cell subset or site label: true naive CD4+ T cells. These TCRs come from a man younger than 35 in good health.

The CDR3 DNA follows: TGCAGCGTTGGTGGTGTCTATGGCTACACCTTC. The encoded protein is CSVGGVYGYTF. The J gene is TRBJ1-2, the V gene TRBV29-1; D is unresolved. This CDR3 is built from 11 residues. CDR1 is SQVTM and CDR2 is ANQGSEA in the germline V gene. V was trimmed by 4 bases and J by 4 bases, leaving 7 bases between them. The whole variable domain, filled in from reference TRBV29-1 and TRBJ1-2, reads SAVISQKPSRDICQRGTSLTIQCQVDSQVTMMFWYRQQPGQSLTLIATANQGSEATYESGFVIDKFPISRPNLTFSTLTVSNMSPEDSSIYLCSVGGVYGYTFGSGTRLTVV.

This clone was picked up a small number of times. The J gene is TRBJ2-3, the V gene TRBV29-1; D gene unclear. The CDR3 is 15 amino acids. Germline CDR1 is SQVTM and CDR2 is ANQGSEA. V was clipped by 1 base and J by 1 base, with 12 bases between them. The CDR3 sequence: CSVEVGFVGTDTQYF. Written as DNA, the CDR3 is TGCAGCGTTGAAGTAGGGTTCGTTGGCACAGATACGCAGTATTTT.

This clone turned up a few times. The chain links TRBV7-9 to TRBJ2-3; 7 bases are shared with TRBD1. The trim removed 5 bases at V and 1 base at J, leaving 3 bases unmatched. The CDR3 sequence is 14 residues long. The germline V gene encodes CDR1 SEHNR and CDR2 FQNEAQ (reference sequence). CDR3 protein: CASSIQGGTDTQYF. In DNA, the CDR3 is TGTGCCAGCAGCATCCAGGGGGGCACAGATACGCAGTATTTT.

The rearrangement uses TRBV4-2 and TRBJ2-7, with 10 nucleotides matching TRBD2. CDR1 is LGHNA and CDR2 is YNFKEQ in the germline V gene. Unmatched junction bases numbered 4, after V lost 0 bases and J lost 2 bases. This CDR3 spans 16 amino acids. CDR3: CASSQDHLAGAYEQYF. In DNA, the CDR3 is TGTGCCAGCAGCCAAGATCATCTAGCGGGAGCCTACGAGCAGTACTTC.

CDR3 protein: CAWRRQGGTGELFF. CDR3 coding DNA: TGTGCCTGGCGTCGACAGGGAGGGACCGGGGAGCTGTTTTTT. This chain links TRBV30 with TRBJ2-2; TRBD1 or TRBD2 may be the D gene (7 bases each). V was cut by 5 bases and J by 5 bases, with 15 bases left in between. This CDR3 contains 14 residues. Looked up from germline, CDR1 is GTSNPN and CDR2 is SVGIG (reference sequence).

CDR3 DNA sequence: TGCGCCAGCAGCCAACCGGCCTACGACACCGGGGAGCTGTTTTTT. As protein: CASSQPAYDTGELFF. The chain has TRBV4-3 and TRBJ2-2; no definite D call. Germline V gene data show CDR1 as LGHNA and CDR2 as YSLEER. CDR3 length equals 15 residues. Between the trimmed V and J ends, which lost 2 bases and 3 bases, there was a span of 10 bases.

This clone has a handful of counts. The chain uses TRBV5-1 and TRBJ2-7; tentatively, D is TRBD1 or TRBD2 (5 bases each). V was trimmed by 0 bases and J by 2 bases, leaving 15 bases between them. Per the germline V gene, CDR1 is SGHRS and CDR2 is YFSETQ. This CDR3 region has 16 residues. CDR3 bases: TGCGCCAGCAGCTTGGGGCTCCGGGGCCGAGCCTACGAGCAGTACTTC. This translates into CASSLGLRGRAYEQYF.

This clone was seen more than once but under ten times. The chain links TRBV18 to TRBJ2-1; D is undetermined. The V end lost 2 bases, the J end lost 0 bases, and 8 bases lay between the germline ends. The CDR3 loop spans 15 amino acids. Germline lookup yields CDR1 KGHSH and CDR2 LQKENI. The CDR3 bases are TGTGCCAGCTCACCATTCCCCGCCTCCTACAATGAGCAGTTCTTC. This translates into CASSPFPASYNEQFF.

This clone was found a few times. This chain joins TRBV30 and TRBJ2-3, with a weak D call TRBD2 (5 bases). This CDR3 region has 14 residues. The germline V gene encodes CDR1 GTSNPN and CDR2 SVGIG (reference sequence). V lost 1 base to trimming and J lost 3 bases, with 11 bases between them. The CDR3 region is CAWSGGRRTDTQYF. The CDR3 coding sequence is TGTGCCTGGAGTGGGGGAAGGAGGACAGATACGCAGTATTTT.

The chain joins TRBV30 to TRBJ2-1; 7 bases are shared with TRBD2. The CDR3 runs to 14 residues. The germline V gene has CDR1 GTSNPN and CDR2 SVGIG (reference sequence). The J segment lost 4 bases and the V segment lost 2 bases, leaving 5 bases of the junction unmatched. The CDR3: CAWSLPSGYNEQFF. CDR3 nucleotides: TGTGCCTGGAGTCTTCCTAGCGGATACAATGAGCAGTTCTTC.

The chain recombines TRBV30 with TRBJ2-5, with D perhaps matching TRBD2 (5 bases). The V gene lost 5 bases and the J gene lost 2 bases, with 15 bases spanning the gap. CDR3 size: 14 residues. The germline gives CDR1 GTSNPN, CDR2 SVGIG (reference sequence). In DNA form, the CDR3 reads TGTGCCTGGGGTAAGGGCGGGCGGCAAGAGACCCAGTACTTC. It codes for CAWGKGGRQETQYF.

This clone was seen more than once but under ten times. The CDR3 DNA reads TGCAGCGTGGGTGCTAGCGGGAGTACAGATACGCAGTATTTT. Residues: CSVGASGSTDTQYF. The rearrangement uses TRBV29-1 and TRBJ2-3; 10 bases fit TRBD2. Per germline, CDR1 SQVTM and CDR2 ANQGSEA. This CDR3 is built from 14 residues. J was trimmed by 3 bases and V by 6 bases; bases with no gene match: 6.

The CDR3 region is CAISESSPGELFF. CDR3 nucleotides: TGTGCCATCAGTGAGTCCTCGCCCGGGGAGCTGTTTTTT. V is TRBV10-3 and J is TRBJ2-2; D gene uncertain. The CDR3 consists of 13 residues. The V gene lost 0 bases and the J gene lost 6 bases, with 5 bases spanning the gap. Germline CDR1 reads ENHRY; CDR2 reads SYGVKD.

This chain connects TRBV19 to TRBJ2-7; 9 bases align to TRBD2. V trimming: 5 bases; J trimming: 2 bases; junction bases outside the gene matches: 7. CDR1 and CDR2 (germline): LNHDA, SQIVND (reference sequence). The CDR3 runs 15 residues. CDR3 nucleotide sequence: TGTGCCAGTAGTCCGAGGCGGGAGGGCCCCTACGAGCAGTACTTC. Translated: CASSPRREGPYEQYF.

This clone showed up just a few times. J is TRBJ2-6 and V is TRBV7-9; D remains ambiguous. CDR1 SEHNR and CDR2 FQNEAQ come from the germline V gene (reference sequence). The V end lost 0 bases, the J end lost 4 bases, and 7 bases lay between the germline ends. The CDR3 sequence is 15 residues long. CDR3 nucleotide sequence: TGTGCCAGCAGCTTAGCCCAGCCAGGGGCCAACGTCCTGACTTTC. This codes for CASSLAQPGANVLTF.

This rearrangement joins TRBV9 to TRBJ1-3; TRBD1 is a possible D gene (6 bases). The CDR3 is 13 residues long. CDR1 is SGDLS and CDR2 is YYNGEE in the germline V gene. CDR3 residues: CATGRGAGNTIYF. The CDR3 DNA sequence: TGTGCAACAGGGCGCGGAGCTGGAAACACCATATATTTT. Using reference TRBV9 and TRBJ1-3 for the parts outside the CDR3, the full variable domain is DSGVTQTPKHLITATGQRVTLRCSPRSGDLSVYWYQQSLDQGLQFLIQYYNGEERAKGNILERFSAQQFPDLHSELNLSSLELGDSALYFCATGRGAGNTIYFGEGSWLTVV.

In DNA form, the CDR3 reads TGTGCCTGGAGCACCCTAGCGGGAGTCAGAGATACGCAGTATTTT. The encoded protein is CAWSTLAGVRDTQYF. V usage is TRBV30 and J usage is TRBJ2-3, with 10 bases matching TRBD2. V shed 3 bases, J shed 5 bases, and the junction held 8 bases outside the gene matches. The CDR3 is made up of 15 amino acids. Per the germline V gene, CDR1 is GTSNPN and CDR2 is SVGIG (reference sequence).

This chain connects TRBV7-3 to TRBJ1-1; D remains unclear. Trimming shortened V by 5 bases and J by 1 base, and 14 bases separated the two germline ends. CDR3 size: 15 residues. The germline V gene has CDR1 SGHTA and CDR2 FQGTGA. Here the CDR3 reads CASSPKGRENTEAFF. In DNA, the CDR3 is TGTGCCAGCAGCCCAAAGGGAAGGGAGAACACTGAAGCTTTCTTT.

The rearrangement uses TRBV10-3 and TRBJ2-1; maybe TRBD2 (5 bases). Per germline, CDR1 ENHRY and CDR2 SYGVKD. The V end lost 0 bases, the J end lost 1 base, and 10 bases lay between the germline ends. The CDR3 sequence is 16 residues long. As DNA, the CDR3 is TGTGCCATCAGTGAGTCGGACTGGGAATCCTACAATGAGCAGTTCTTC. This translates into CAISESDWESYNEQFF.

This chain joins TRBV4-1 and TRBJ1-1; 12 bases fit TRBD1. The CDR3 contains 17 residues. V lost 4 bases to trimming and J lost 1 base; unmatched junction nucleotides: 7. The germline V gene encodes CDR1 MGHRA and CDR2 YSYEKL. The CDR3 sequence: CASSLRDRGQGNTEAFF. As DNA, the CDR3 is TGCGCCAGCAGCCTCCGGGACAGGGGGCAGGGGAACACTGAAGCTTTCTTT.

This clone was recorded only once. The chain links TRBV5-4 to TRBJ1-1; D not resolved. Germline V gene lookup returns CDR1 SGHNT and CDR2 YYREEE (reference sequence). This CDR3 is 15 amino acids long. V lost 0 bases and J lost 0, with 9 bases in between. The CDR3 DNA reads as TGTGCCAGCAGCTTGGCCATAGGGATGAACACTGAAGCTTTCTTT. Translating it yields CASSLAIGMNTEAFF.

This clone was observed a few times. The rearrangement uses TRBV7-2 and TRBJ2-1, with TRBD2 matching 9 bases. The CDR3 extends over 14 amino acids. V dropped 7 bases and J dropped 7; count of bases not matched to a gene: 8. Germline lookup yields CDR1 SGHTA and CDR2 FQGNSA. For the CDR3, the DNA is TGTGCCAGCAAACCTAGCGGGATGGGGAATGAGCAGTTCTTC. It is translated as CASKPSGMGNEQFF.

The chain combines TRBV11-2 with TRBJ2-1, with TRBD1 as a possible D gene (6 bases). This CDR3 is 13 amino acids long. Germline assignment: CDR1 SGHAT and CDR2 FQNNGV. The germline V and J ends were trimmed by 5 bases and 8 bases, with 13 bases remaining between them. The DNA of the CDR3 is TGTGCCAGCAGCCCAGGGACAAGGTATGAGCAGTTCTTC. Its protein is CASSPGTRYEQFF.

The chain joins TRBV5-1 to TRBJ2-1; 7 bases match TRBD2. Germline trimming cut 4 bases from V and 0 bases from J; bases unmatched to any gene: 13. The CDR3 contains 18 residues. From germline, CDR1 is SGHRS and CDR2 YFSETQ. This CDR3 is CASSRGLLAASSYNEQFF. CDR3 nucleotide sequence: TGCGCCAGCAGCCGGGGGTTGCTAGCGGCTAGCTCCTACAATGAGCAGTTCTTC.

This clone was counted between two and nine times. The chain employs TRBV7-9 and TRBJ2-1, with D perhaps TRBD1 or TRBD2 (5 bases each). Trimming left V 5 bases short and J 4 bases short, with 12 bases between. This CDR3 is 14 amino acids long. Germline values: CDR1 SEHNR, CDR2 FQNEAQ (reference sequence). Here the CDR3 reads CASSRQGGYNEQFF. The CDR3 nucleotides are TGTGCCAGCAGCCGGCAGGGCGGGTACAATGAGCAGTTCTTC.